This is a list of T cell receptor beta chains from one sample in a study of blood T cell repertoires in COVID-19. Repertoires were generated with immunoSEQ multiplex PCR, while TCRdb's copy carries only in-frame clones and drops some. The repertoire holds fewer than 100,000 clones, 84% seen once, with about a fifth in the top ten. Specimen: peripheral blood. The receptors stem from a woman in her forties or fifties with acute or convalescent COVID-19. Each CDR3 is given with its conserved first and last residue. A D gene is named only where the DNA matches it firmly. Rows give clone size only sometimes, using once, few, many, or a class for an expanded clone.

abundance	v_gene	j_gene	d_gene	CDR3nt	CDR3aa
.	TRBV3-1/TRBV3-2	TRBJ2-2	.	TGTGCCAGCAGCCAAGGTCTCGACGGAAGGAGGGCGTTTAAGGGCACCGGGGAGCTGTTTTTT	CASSQGLDGRRAFKGTGELFF
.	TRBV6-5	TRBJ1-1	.	TGTGCCAGCAGTTGGACAGTGAACACTGAAGCTTTCTTT	CASSWTVNTEAFF
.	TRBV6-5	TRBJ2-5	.	TGTGCCAGCCTCCGGGGAAACCAAGAGACCCAGTACTTC	CASLRGNQETQYF
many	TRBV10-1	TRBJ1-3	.	TGCGCCAGCAGAGAGCCCACAGGCCCTCCTGGAAACACCATATATTTT	CASREPTGPPGNTIYF
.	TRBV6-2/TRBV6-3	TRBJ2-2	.	TGTGCCAGCAGTTTTCCCACCGACAGGTGGGAGCTGTTTTTT	CASSFPTDRWELFF
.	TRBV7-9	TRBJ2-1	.	TGTGCCAGCAGCTTTAGTAGCGATGAGCAGTTCTTC	CASSFSSDEQFF
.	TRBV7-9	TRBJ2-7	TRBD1	TGTGCCAGCAGCCCGAGGTACCTCCGGGACAGGAAGATCTACGAGCAGTACTTC	CASSPRYLRDRKIYEQYF
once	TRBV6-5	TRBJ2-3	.	TGTGCCAGCAGTTACACAGTTGGTTCCACAGATACGCAGTATTTT	CASSYTVGSTDTQYF
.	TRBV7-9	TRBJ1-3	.	TGTGCCAGCAGGTTCAGGGGAGCTGGAAACACCATATATTTT	CASRFRGAGNTIYF
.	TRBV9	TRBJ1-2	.	TGTGCCAGCAGCCCCACAGGGAGCTCCGGCTATGGCTACACCTTC	CASSPTGSSGYGYTF
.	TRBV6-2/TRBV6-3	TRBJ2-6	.	TGTGCCAGCAGCAAAGCCTCTGGGGCCAACGTCCTGACTTTC	CASSKASGANVLTF
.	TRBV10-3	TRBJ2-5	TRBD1	TGTGCCATCAGTGCGGGCGGGGACAGGGATTTCGAGACCCAGTACTTC	CAISAGGDRDFETQYF
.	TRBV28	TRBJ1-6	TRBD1	TGTGCCAGCAGGACAGGGGGCAATTCACCCCTCCACTTT	CASRTGGNSPLHF
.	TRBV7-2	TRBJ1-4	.	TGTGCCAGCAGCTTAGTAGGGGGACCCCCGGTTGCAAAACTGTTTTTT	CASSLVGGPPVAKLFF
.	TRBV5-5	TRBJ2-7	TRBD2	TGTGCCAGCAGCTCGGGACTAGCGGGCCCATACTACGAGCAGTACTTC	CASSSGLAGPYYEQYF
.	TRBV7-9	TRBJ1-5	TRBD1	TGTGCCAGCAGCTTTGGGACAGGGGCCCCTCAGCCCCAGCATTTT	CASSFGTGAPQPQHF
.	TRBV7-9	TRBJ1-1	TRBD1	TGTGCCATAACAGGGGGGAACACTGAAGCTTTCTTT	CAITGGNTEAFF